This passage covers 24 T cell receptor beta chains from one sample sequenced in a study of T cells in Graves' hyperthyroidism and ophthalmopathy. TCR beta CDR3 sequences were amplified from RNA transcripts. The primer set for the first-round RT-PCR of the TCR CDR3 was HTBI. TCRdb used MiXCR to reprocess the multiplex PCR reads, holding one entry per CDR3 protein. Here the sample spans roughly 700,000 distinct CDR3 sequences, about 35% being singletons. The sample taken for sequencing was blood. The origin of the receptors is a woman between 35 and 50 years old with Graves' hyperthyroidism.

The rearrangement links TRBV6-1 to TRBJ2-1; possibly TRBD1 for D (7 bases). Germline assignment: CDR1 MNHNS and CDR2 SASEGT. The V gene lost 11 bases and the J gene lost 4 bases, with 18 bases spanning the gap. This CDR3 is built from 14 residues. CDR3 region: CAAGAGTAYNEQFF. In nucleotides, the CDR3 is TGTGCCGCAGGGGCGGGGACAGCATACAATGAGCAGTTCTTC.

This sequence joins TRBV12-3 or TRBV12-4 and TRBJ1-6; 9 bases align to TRBD1. The CDR3 sequence is 13 residues long. V shed 6 bases and J 15 bases; nucleotides not matched to a gene: 9. In nucleotides, the CDR3 is TGTGCCAGCAGGCCCGGGACAGGGAACCGCCTCCACTTT. Encoded protein: CASRPGTGNRLHF.

Points on this clonotype: With a much larger clone just one base away, this may be a read error. CDR3 region: CASSLPEGGRERLFF. As DNA, the CDR3 is TGTGCCAGCAGCTTGCCCGAGGGCGGGAGAGAAAGACTGTTTTTT. The genes are TRBV7-2 and TRBJ1-4; D ambiguous. Looked up from germline, CDR1 is SGHTA and CDR2 is FQGNSA. This CDR3 is 15 amino acids long.

This clonotype occurred a few times. The CDR3 DNA sequence: TGTGCCAGCAGGGTTTTCAGGGGGGGATCCTACGAGCAGTACTTC. It is translated as CASRVFRGGSYEQYF. The chain recombines TRBV6-1 with TRBJ2-7, with D perhaps assigned TRBD1 or TRBD2 (7 bases each). With 6 bases removed from V and 1 base from J, the gap between germline ends came to 16 bases. Germline V gene lookup returns CDR1 MNHNS and CDR2 SASEGT. The CDR3 extends over 15 amino acids.

As concerns this clonotype: This may be a read error: a much more frequent sequence differs by one nucleotide. The chain is built from TRBV10-3 and TRBJ1-2; D gene uncertain. CDR3 length equals 12 residues. The germline V gene encodes CDR1 ENHRY and CDR2 SYGVKD. Between the trimmed V and J ends, which lost 5 bases and 6 bases, there was a span of 10 bases. The DNA for the CDR3 is TGTGCCATCAGTTCCCGTGACCATGGCTACACCTTC. Encoded protein: CAISSRDHGYTF.

The V gene is TRBV7-2, the J gene TRBJ1-6; 10 nucleotides agree with TRBD1. V was pared by 8 bases and J by 7 bases, with 8 bases of the junction left unmatched. From germline, CDR1 is SGHTA and CDR2 FQGNSA. The CDR3 consists of 15 residues. CDR3: CASSPPGQGNSPLHF. The CDR3 region has the DNA TGTGCCAGCTCACCTCCGGGACAGGGGAATTCACCCCTCCACTTT.

There are many counts of this clonotype. The rearrangement uses TRBV7-2 and TRBJ2-7; D gene uncertain. The CDR3 is 13 residues long. Germline-derived CDR1 and CDR2 are SGHTA and FQGNSA. Trimming left V 6 bases short and J 5 bases short, with 14 bases between. The CDR3 DNA reads TGTGCCAGCAGTTTTCAGGCTTCCAACGAGCAGTACTTC. This codes for CASSFQASNEQYF.

Concerning this clonotype itself: A read error may account for a junction end that differs from germline. This chain uses TRBV6-5 with TRBJ2-1; D gene unclear. Germline V gene data show CDR1 as MNHEY and CDR2 as SVGAGI. CDR3 size: 13 residues. The CDR3 bases are TGTGCCACCAGTTCCGACGGATACAATGAGCAGTTCTTC. It yields the protein CATSSDGYNEQFF.

The chain joins TRBV10-3 to TRBJ2-6; 8 bases match TRBD1. The CDR3 totals 12 residues. Germline V CDR1 and CDR2: ENHRY, SYGVKD. With 6 bases clipped from V and 18 bases from J, the junction kept 10 bases outside the gene matches. CDR3 nucleotides: TGTGCCATCAGCACGACAGGGGCGGCCTGGACTTTC. Protein: CAISTTGAAWTF.

This clonotype was seen at least ten times. This chain joins TRBV19 and TRBJ2-5; tentative D call: TRBD1 (5 bases). CDR1 is LNHDA and CDR2 is SQIVND in the germline V gene (reference sequence). Trimming removed 4 bases at V and 5 bases at J, with 11 bases between. This CDR3 contains 13 residues. The CDR3 sequence: CASSNGHDETQYF. The CDR3 nucleotides are TGTGCCAGTAGTAACGGACATGACGAGACCCAGTACTTC.

This chain joins TRBV7-9 and TRBJ1-3, with 8 bases that match TRBD1. Germline V gene data show CDR1 as SEHNR and CDR2 as FQNEAQ (reference sequence). The ends lost 1 base at V and 7 bases at J; junction bases unmatched: 15. The CDR3 spans 18 residues. The CDR3 nucleotides read TGTGCCAGCAGCTTAGATCTCCTCCTTGCAGGGGGCCCCAACACCATATATTTT. The encoded protein is CASSLDLLLAGGPNTIYF.

This clonotype came up many times. The genes are TRBV4-3 and TRBJ1-5, with D maybe TRBD1 (6 bases). Looked up from germline, CDR1 is LGHNA and CDR2 is YSLEER. V was pared by 5 bases and J by 2 bases, with 13 bases between. This CDR3 comprises 15 residues. The CDR3 region is CASSETQGGNQPQHF. The CDR3 DNA reads TGCGCCAGCAGCGAAACACAGGGTGGCAATCAGCCCCAGCATTTT.

This clonotype was recorded many times. The rearrangement joins TRBV19 to TRBJ1-3; D may be TRBD1 (5 bases). V gave up 11 bases and J gave up 3 bases, with 14 bases separating them. The CDR3 is 13 amino acids. Germline V gene data show CDR1 as LNHDA and CDR2 as SQIVND (reference sequence). The CDR3 spells CACRRQIGNTIYF. Here the CDR3 DNA reads TGTGCCTGTCGCAGACAGATTGGAAACACCATATATTTT.

Concerning this clonotype itself: Just one base apart from a much larger clone, this may be a read error. This chain uses TRBV12-3 or TRBV12-4 with TRBJ2-5, with 8 bases fitting TRBD1. The CDR3 length is 14 residues. This chain's CDR3 is CTSSLDRVGETQYF. In DNA form, the CDR3 reads TGTACCAGCAGCTTGGACAGGGTAGGAGAGACCCAGTACTTC.

In this sample, this clonotype turned up a few times. This chain joins TRBV5-4 and TRBJ1-4; D uncertain. This CDR3 has 15 amino acids. Germline values: CDR1 SGHNT, CDR2 YYREEE (reference sequence). The ends were cut back, 1 base at V and 0 bases at J, with 7 bases in the middle. CDR3: CASSLYAATNEKLFF. The CDR3, as DNA: TGTGCCAGCAGCTTGTATGCCGCAACTAATGAAAAACTGTTTTTT. The variable domain in full, completed from reference TRBV5-4 and TRBJ1-4, reads ETGVTQSPTHLIKTRGQQVTLRCSSQSGHNTVSWYQQALGQGPQFIFQYYREEENGRGNFPPRFSGLQFPNYSSELNVNALELDDSALYLCASSLYAATNEKLFFGSGTQLSVL.

The V and J genes are TRBV7-2 and TRBJ1-1; the D is unclear. The germline V and J ends were trimmed by 3 bases and 0 bases, with 11 bases remaining between them. Germline V lookup: CDR1 SGHTA, CDR2 FQGNSA. The CDR3 consists of 15 residues. The CDR3 here is CASSFRVSMNTEAFF. CDR3 coding DNA: TGTGCCAGCAGCTTCCGGGTCTCCATGAACACTGAAGCTTTCTTT.

The chain employs TRBV7-6 and TRBJ1-5; 7 bases agree with TRBD1. Germline V lookup: CDR1 SGHVS, CDR2 FNYEAQ. The CDR3 is 15 residues long. With V trimmed by 5 bases and J by 4 bases, 8 bases remained unmatched. The DNA for the CDR3 is TGTGCCAGCAGCCTATCAGCAGGGGGGAATCAGCCCCAGCATTTT. It yields the protein CASSLSAGGNQPQHF.

This clonotype has a single count. V and J are TRBV7-2 and TRBJ2-2; 7 bases agree with TRBD2. The CDR3 runs to 16 residues. From germline, CDR1 is SGHTA and CDR2 FQGNSA. With V trimmed by 4 bases and J by 6 bases, 11 bases remained unmatched. The CDR3 loop is CASSSEGSGGAGELFF. In nucleotides, the CDR3 is TGTGCCAGCAGCTCGGAGGGGAGTGGGGGGGCCGGGGAGCTGTTTTTT.

A word on this clonotype: The junction shows a germline mismatch at one end, possibly a read error. V gene TRBV25-1 combines with J gene TRBJ2-5; D is unresolved. CDR1 MGHDK and CDR2 SYGVNS come from the germline V gene. The CDR3 is 14 residues long. The CDR3 here is CVSSESVLGGTQYF. The CDR3, as DNA: TGTGTCAGCAGTGAATCAGTCCTGGGTGGGACCCAGTACTTC.

This clonotype occurred many times. The rearrangement uses TRBV7-2 and TRBJ1-4; D is ambiguous. This CDR3 is built from 15 residues. From germline, CDR1 is SGHTA and CDR2 FQGNSA. Deletions cut 1 base from V and 0 bases from J, with 6 bases between. The CDR3 loop is CASSLGRATNEKLFF. For the CDR3, the DNA is TGTGCCAGCAGCTTAGGGAGGGCAACTAATGAAAAACTGTTTTTT.

This clonotype was seen more than once but under ten times. V is TRBV9 and J is TRBJ1-2; TRBD1 might be the D (6 bases). CDR3 size: 14 residues. CDR1 and CDR2 (germline): SGDLS, YYNGEE. V was trimmed by 7 bases and J by 7 bases, leaving 20 bases between them. Here the CDR3 reads CASSPQETGSGYTF. The DNA of the CDR3 is TGTGCCAGCTCACCACAAGAGACAGGCAGTGGCTACACCTTC.

The rearrangement uses TRBV10-2 and TRBJ1-6; D gene unclear. Trimming took 2 bases from V and 9 from J, leaving 8 bases between them. CDR3 length: 13 residues. Germline values: CDR1 WSHSY, CDR2 SAAADI. CDR3 protein: CASSEGWGSPLHF. CDR3 nucleotide sequence: TGCGCCAGCAGTGAGGGGTGGGGTTCACCCCTCCACTTT.

The chain links TRBV6-1 to TRBJ1-1, with 11 bases matching TRBD1. CDR3 size: 15 residues. Germline V lookup: CDR1 MNHNS, CDR2 SASEGT. V dropped 7 bases and J dropped 4; count of bases not matched to a gene: 8. Here the CDR3 reads CASTRTGGLGTEAFF. The CDR3 DNA reads TGTGCCAGCACTCGGACAGGGGGCTTAGGCACTGAAGCTTTCTTT.

In its sample, this clonotype was seen many times. The V and J genes are TRBV19 and TRBJ2-7; D uncertain. Germline assignment: CDR1 LNHDA and CDR2 SQIVND (reference sequence). The CDR3 consists of 13 residues. With 2 bases removed from V and 1 base from J, the gap between germline ends came to 6 bases. The CDR3 nucleotides are TGTGCCAGTAGTATAAGGGAATCCTACGAGCAGTACTTC. Translation: CASSIRESYEQYF. Combining the CDR3 with reference TRBV19 and TRBJ2-7 gives the whole variable domain DGGITQSPKYLFRKEGQNVTLSCEQNLNHDAMYWYRQDPGQGLRLIYYSQIVNDFQKGDIAEGYSVSREKKESFPLTVTSAQKNPTAFYLCASSIRESYEQYFGPGTRLTVT.